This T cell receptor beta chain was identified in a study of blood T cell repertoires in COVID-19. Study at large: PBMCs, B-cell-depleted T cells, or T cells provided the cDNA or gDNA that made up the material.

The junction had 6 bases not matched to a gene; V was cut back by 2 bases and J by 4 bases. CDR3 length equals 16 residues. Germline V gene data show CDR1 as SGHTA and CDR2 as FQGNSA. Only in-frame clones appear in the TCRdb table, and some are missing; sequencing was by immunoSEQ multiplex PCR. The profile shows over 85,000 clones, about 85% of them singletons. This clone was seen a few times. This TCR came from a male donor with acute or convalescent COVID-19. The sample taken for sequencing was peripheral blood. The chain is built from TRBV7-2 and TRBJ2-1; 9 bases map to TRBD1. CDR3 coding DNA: TGTGCCAGCAGCTTATTGGGGACAGGGTCTTACAATGAGCAGTTCTTC. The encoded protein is CASSLLGTGSYNEQFF.